These 27 T cell receptor beta chains originate from one sample sequenced in a study of T cell responses to AZD1222 COVID-19 vaccine. Sequencing used immunoSEQ multiplex PCR; TCRdb keeps in-frame clones, though not all of them. The sample has more than 120,000 clones; about 93% are singletons. Sequencing used peripheral blood, obtained on day 0 of AZD1222 vaccination. The receptor source for this set is an adult in good health.

V is TRBV14 and J is TRBJ1-1, with D unresolved. Germline values: CDR1 SGHDN, CDR2 FVKESK. V lost 2 bases, J lost 5 bases, and 12 bases lay in between. The CDR3 has 14 amino acids. This CDR3 reads CASSQSAFGTEAFF. The CDR3 DNA reads TGTGCCAGCAGCCAATCGGCTTTCGGAACTGAAGCTTTCTTT.

The genes are TRBV7-9 and TRBJ2-2; TRBD2 is a possible D gene (6 bases). This CDR3 has 14 amino acids. With 6 bases removed from V and 5 bases from J, the gap between germline ends came to 13 bases. Germline values: CDR1 SEHNR, CDR2 FQNEAQ (reference sequence). This chain's CDR3 is CASRGGPGTGELFF. The CDR3 DNA reads as TGTGCCAGCAGAGGAGGGCCAGGGACCGGGGAGCTGTTTTTT.

This sequence joins TRBV2 and TRBJ1-5, with D hard to call. The CDR3 length is 13 residues. Germline values: CDR1 SNHLY, CDR2 FYNNEI. Trimming removed 7 bases at V and 9 bases at J, with 16 bases between. CDR3 protein: CASNSEVYRPQHF. The CDR3 nucleotides read TGTGCCAGCAATTCCGAAGTTTACCGGCCCCAGCATTTT.

This clone was seen once. The V call is TRBV27, the J call TRBJ1-2, with D maybe TRBD1 (5 bases). The CDR3 extends over 15 amino acids. Germline-derived CDR1 and CDR2 are MNHEY and SMNVEV (reference sequence). Deletions cut 6 bases from V and 5 bases from J, with 19 bases between. The CDR3 sequence: CASRTLGALGYGYTF. Written as DNA, the CDR3 is TGTGCCAGCAGAACCCTCGGGGCTTTGGGTTATGGCTACACCTTC.

The genes are TRBV7-9 and TRBJ2-7; 8 bases align to TRBD1. This CDR3 has 16 amino acids. V was clipped by 3 bases and J by 3 bases; unmatched bases: 10. The germline gives CDR1 SEHNR, CDR2 FQNEAQ (reference sequence). CDR3 sequence: CASSFMADRGRYEQYF. CDR3 DNA sequence: TGTGCCAGCAGCTTCATGGCAGACAGGGGTCGCTACGAGCAGTACTTC.

The V and J genes are TRBV27 and TRBJ1-3, with D possibly TRBD1 on 6 matching bases. Germline CDR1 reads MNHEY; CDR2 reads SMNVEV (reference sequence). CDR3 length: 13 residues. V was pared by 6 bases and J by 3 bases, with 9 bases between. This CDR3 is CASRTGNGNTIYF. DNA of the CDR3: TGTGCCAGCAGAACAGGGAATGGAAACACCATATATTTT.

V gene TRBV4-3 combines with J gene TRBJ2-4; D remains unclear. Germline V gives CDR1 LGHNA, CDR2 YSLEER. CDR3 length: 14 residues. Deletions cut 1 base from V and 4 bases from J, with 8 bases between. The CDR3 region is CASSQAGGKNIQYF. The CDR3 DNA reads TGCGCCAGCAGCCAAGCAGGCGGTAAAAACATTCAGTACTTC.

The chain recombines TRBV28 with TRBJ1-2, with a possible D match to TRBD1 (5 bases). V lost 2 bases, J lost 3 bases, and 13 bases lay in between. CDR3 size: 15 residues. The germline CDR1 and CDR2 sequences are MDHEN and SYDVKM. This CDR3 is CASSLNGGGHYGYTF. In nucleotides, the CDR3 is TGTGCCAGCAGTTTAAACGGGGGAGGGCACTATGGCTACACCTTC.

This clone came up once. CDR3 DNA: TGTGCCAGCAGCAAAATGACGCGCGGGAATTGCACAGATACGCAGTATTTT. Protein sequence: CASSKMTRGNCTDTQYF. The gene calls are TRBV21-1 and TRBJ2-3; the listed D gene, TRBD2, was not tested against the DNA. TRBV21-1 is a pseudogene locus. CDR3 length: 17 residues.

The V gene is TRBV29-1, the J gene TRBJ2-1, with D perhaps matching TRBD1 (6 bases). Trimming removed 7 bases from V and 4 bases from J, with 8 bases in between. Germline V gene data show CDR1 as SQVTM and CDR2 as ANQGSEA. This CDR3 is built from 11 residues. The CDR3 spells CSGGLYNEQFF. The CDR3 region has the DNA TGCAGCGGGGGGCTTTACAATGAGCAGTTCTTC.

This chain joins TRBV6-2 or TRBV6-3 and TRBJ2-7; possible D gene TRBD2, 6 bases. Germline V gene sequence: CDR1 MNHEY, CDR2 SVGEGT. The CDR3 extends over 12 amino acids. Trimming removed 4 bases at V and 3 bases at J, with 7 bases between. The CDR3 protein is CASSSTSYEQYF. The CDR3 coding sequence is TGTGCCAGCAGTTCGACTAGCTACGAGCAGTACTTC.

This clone was counted once. The chain couples TRBV5-1 to TRBJ2-3, with TRBD1 matching 10 bases. The junction had 8 bases not matched to a gene; V was cut back by 4 bases and J by 3 bases. Germline V gene lookup returns CDR1 SGHRS and CDR2 YFSETQ. This CDR3 spans 16 amino acids. The CDR3 DNA follows: TGCGCCAGCAGCAACCGGGACAGGGGTTATACAGATACGCAGTATTTT. Encoded protein: CASSNRDRGYTDTQYF.

The V call is TRBV18, the J call TRBJ1-3, with D unclear. Germline CDR1 and CDR2: KGHSH and LQKENI. V was pared by 3 bases and J by 0 bases, with 18 bases between. This CDR3 is 18 amino acids long. In nucleotides, the CDR3 is TGTGCCAGCTCACCTCGAGGCTATGATTTCAGCTCTGGAAACACCATATATTTT. Its protein is CASSPRGYDFSSGNTIYF.

The gene calls are TRBV19 and TRBJ2-5; 13 positions match TRBD2. The ends lost 4 bases at V and 2 bases at J; junction bases unmatched: 7. The germline CDR1 and CDR2 sequences are LNHDA and SQIVND (reference sequence). There are 17 residues in the CDR3. The DNA of the CDR3 is TGTGCCAGTAGTACCACACTAGCGGGAGGGATTCAAGAGACCCAGTACTTC. Translating gives CASSTTLAGGIQETQYF.

Here the CDR3 reads CASSEAGVGTDTQYF. In DNA, the CDR3 is TGTGCCAGCAGTGAGGCGGGAGTAGGCACAGATACGCAGTATTTT. This rearrangement joins TRBV2 to TRBJ2-3; TRBD2 aligns across 7 bases. Trimming cost V 3 bases and J 1 base; bases outside gene matches: 4. The CDR3 extends over 15 amino acids. Germline CDR1 and CDR2: SNHLY and FYNNEI. Full variable domain (rest looked up from reference TRBV2 and TRBJ2-3): EPEVTQTPSHQVTQMGQEVILRCVPISNHLYFYWYRQILGQKVEFLVSFYNNEISEKSEIFDDQFSVERPDGSNFTLKIRSTKLEDSAMYFCASSEAGVGTDTQYFGPGTRLTVL.

The chain combines TRBV28 with TRBJ2-5; TRBD1 matches 9 bases. In germline, CDR1 is MDHEN, CDR2 SYDVKM. The J segment lost 5 bases and the V segment lost 1 base, leaving 8 bases of the junction unmatched. This CDR3 has 16 amino acids. CDR3 protein: CASSLLQGALPETQYF. DNA of the CDR3: TGTGCCAGCAGTTTATTACAGGGGGCCTTACCCGAGACCCAGTACTTC.

The rearrangement links TRBV12-3 or TRBV12-4 to TRBJ2-3; TRBD2 matches at 7 bases. The CDR3 totals 13 residues. V lost 10 bases and J lost 2; bases outside the gene matches: 6. The CDR3 is CANGAGNTDTQYF. The CDR3 DNA sequence: TGTGCCAACGGAGCGGGAAACACAGATACGCAGTATTTT.

The chain uses TRBV7-2 and TRBJ2-1; D remains unclear. Germline V gene data show CDR1 as SGHTA and CDR2 as FQGNSA. V was trimmed by 1 base and J by 6 bases, leaving 7 bases between them. The CDR3 consists of 13 residues. The CDR3 nucleotides are TGTGCCAGCAGCTTAGAACAGTTCAATGAGCAGTTCTTC. Translated, it gives CASSLEQFNEQFF.

Only one count was recorded for this clone. The chain is built from TRBV3-1 (or the pseudogene TRBV3-2) and TRBJ2-7; 9 bases are shared with TRBD2. V trimming: 4 bases; J trimming: 3 bases; junction bases outside the gene matches: 7. CDR1 is LGHDT, CDR2 YNNKEL, per germline (reference sequence). CDR3 size: 15 residues. The CDR3 here is CASSRAGLAHYEQYF. The CDR3 DNA reads as TGTGCCAGCAGCCGAGCGGGACTAGCTCACTACGAGCAGTACTTC.

The chain carries TRBV2 and TRBJ2-2; a weak D match, TRBD1 (5 bases). The germline V and J ends were trimmed by 7 bases and 5 bases, with 20 bases remaining between them. Germline V CDR1 and CDR2: SNHLY, FYNNEI. CDR3 length equals 16 residues. The DNA of the CDR3 is TGTGCCAGCAAGGGGCTGGGGCTAGGCAGTACCGGGGAGCTGTTTTTT. This encodes CASKGLGLGSTGELFF.

The J gene is TRBJ2-7, the V gene TRBV6-2 or TRBV6-3, with D possibly being TRBD2 (5 bases). The CDR3 sequence is 15 residues long. The germline CDR1 and CDR2 sequences are MNHEY and SVGEGT. Deletions cut 0 bases from V and 3 bases from J, with 12 bases between. The CDR3 sequence: CASSYSIGVGYEQYF. DNA for the CDR3: TGTGCCAGCAGTTACTCGATCGGGGTAGGCTACGAGCAGTACTTC.

CDR3 DNA: TGTGCCAGCAGCGTACACCCCAGAGAGACCCAGTACTTC. It encodes CASSVHPRETQYF. This rearrangement joins TRBV13 to TRBJ2-5; D is unresolved. The V gene's germline CDR1 is PRHDT and CDR2 FYEKMQ (reference sequence). V lost 5 bases, J lost 4 bases, and 11 bases lay in between. The CDR3 runs 13 residues. Using reference TRBV13 and TRBJ2-5 for the parts outside the CDR3, the full variable domain is AAGVIQSPRHLIKEKRETATLKCYPIPRHDTVYWYQQGPGQDPQFLISFYEKMQSDKGSIPDRFSAQQFSDYHSELNMSSLELGDSALYFCASSVHPRETQYFGPGTRLLVL.

V usage is TRBV7-5 and J usage is TRBJ1-5; the table assigns TRBD1, which was not confirmed against the DNA. TRBV7-5 corresponds to a pseudogene. This CDR3 region has 14 residues. The CDR3, as DNA: TGTGCCAGAAGCCCAAGACAGGGCAATCAGCCCCAGCATTTT. This gives the protein CARSPRQGNQPQHF.

The chain uses TRBV12-3 or TRBV12-4 and TRBJ1-2; 11 nucleotides match TRBD1. With 4 bases clipped from V and 8 bases from J, the junction kept 3 bases outside the gene matches. The CDR3 runs to 13 residues. This chain's CDR3 is CASSWGQGGGYTF. CDR3 DNA sequence: TGTGCCAGCAGTTGGGGACAGGGGGGCGGCTACACCTTC.

The chain joins TRBV5-4 to TRBJ1-2, with 7 bases that match TRBD1. The CDR3 consists of 15 residues. V was clipped by 2 bases and J by 5 bases; unmatched bases: 9. Germline assignment: CDR1 SGHNT and CDR2 YYREEE (reference sequence). In DNA, the CDR3 is TGTGCCAGCAGCTTAGGGAGTACAGGGGAGTATGGCTACACCTTC. This sequence encodes CASSLGSTGEYGYTF.

The chain uses TRBV7-2 and TRBJ1-1; possibly TRBD1 for D (5 bases). The CDR3 runs to 14 residues. Germline V gene sequence: CDR1 SGHTA, CDR2 FQGNSA. The V end was cut by 2 bases, the J end by 3 bases, with 10 bases between. The CDR3 region is CASSLLKGYTEAFF. The DNA of the CDR3 is TGTGCCAGCAGCTTATTAAAGGGGTACACTGAAGCTTTCTTT.

V and J are TRBV19 and TRBJ1-1; perhaps TRBD1 as D (5 bases). Germline CDR1 reads LNHDA; CDR2 reads SQIVND (reference sequence). Deletions cut 5 bases from V and 6 bases from J, with 16 bases between. The CDR3 length is 14 residues. CDR3 nucleotides: TGTGCCAGTAGTGGTTGGGGGGAAAGGCCTGAAGCTTTCTTT. Its protein product is CASSGWGERPEAFF.